Below, 18 T cell receptor beta chains from the same sample are listed, as sequenced in a study of lymphopenia after photon versus proton radiotherapy. TCRdb's copy holds only in-frame clones and misses some; the assay was immunoSEQ multiplex PCR. The sample holds some 14,000 clones; 82% are singletons and the top ten take 25% to 30%. The sample consisted of peripheral blood, taken from a patient treated with photon-based radiotherapy. The source of these receptors is a man between 50 and 59 years old with gastric cancer.

The CDR3 DNA is TGTGCCAGCAGCTTGTGGTTGCCGGGACAGGGAGGGAGTTACGAGCAGTACGTC. Amino acid sequence: CASSLWLPGQGGSYEQYV. This sequence joins TRBV5-5 and TRBJ2-7, with TRBD1 identical over 9 bases. Trimming at V came to 1 base and at J to 4 bases, leaving 15 bases not matched to a gene. This CDR3 contains 18 residues. The germline V gene has CDR1 SGHKS and CDR2 YYEKEE (reference sequence).

This chain links TRBV5-6 with TRBJ2-5; no definite D call. Germline loops: CDR1 SGHDT, CDR2 YYEEEE. This CDR3 contains 12 residues. V was clipped by 0 bases and J by 4 bases, with 4 bases between them. In DNA form, the CDR3 reads TGTGCCAGCAGCTTGGCCAGAGAGACCCAGTACTTC. This encodes CASSLARETQYF.

The genes are TRBV7-9 and TRBJ2-5, with 8 bases fitting TRBD1. V lost 5 bases and J lost 5; bases outside the gene matches: 4. CDR3 length: 13 amino acids. Germline CDR1 reads SEHNR; CDR2 reads FQNEAQ (reference sequence). The CDR3 reads CASSRQGWETQYF. The CDR3 bases are TGTGCCAGCAGCCGACAGGGGTGGGAGACCCAGTACTTC.

This chain joins TRBV10-1 and TRBJ1-1; 8 nucleotides line up with TRBD1. This CDR3 contains 18 residues. Germline CDR1 reads WNHNN; CDR2 reads SYGVQD (reference sequence). J gave up 1 base and V 5 bases, and 15 bases lay outside the gene matches. As DNA, the CDR3 is TGCGCCAGCAGTACCAGGAGGAGAACCGGGACAGGGAACACTGAAGCTTTCTTT. Amino acids: CASSTRRRTGTGNTEAFF.

The CDR3 region is CASVTGGTDGYTF. The CDR3 DNA follows: TGTGCCAGCGTAACAGGGGGGACCGACGGCTACACCTTC. This chain links TRBV28 with TRBJ1-2, with 8 nucleotides matching TRBD1. V shed 8 bases and J 8 bases; nucleotides not matched to a gene: 10. Germline V CDR1 and CDR2: MDHEN, SYDVKM. This CDR3 has 13 residues.

The chain carries TRBV12-5 and TRBJ2-5; TRBD2 matches 12 bases. J was trimmed by 3 bases and V by 0 bases; bases with no gene match: 14. CDR3 length: 20 residues. Germline lookup yields CDR1 LGHNT and CDR2 FRNRAP. The CDR3 coding sequence is TGTGCTAGTGGTTTGGTAGGAGACGGGCGACTAGCGGGGGCCGAAGAGACCCAGTACTTC. This encodes CASGLVGDGRLAGAEETQYF.

This clone was seen a few times. Since a far larger clone is one base different, this is likely a read error. Other nucleotide sequences in the sample specify the same CDR3. The genes are TRBV5-1 and TRBJ2-2; 8 nucleotides match TRBD1. This CDR3 contains 14 residues. In germline, CDR1 is SGHRS, CDR2 YFSETQ. Germline trimming cut 3 bases from V and 7 bases from J; bases unmatched to any gene: 5. Here the CDR3 reads CASSSGQGFGELFF. In DNA form, the CDR3 reads TGCGCCAGCAGCTCCGGACAGGGATTCGGGGAGCTGTTTTTT.

The J gene is TRBJ2-5, the V gene TRBV9; 10 bases are shared with TRBD1. Germline loops: CDR1 SGDLS, CDR2 YYNGEE. V was clipped by 3 bases and J by 5 bases; unmatched bases: 7. The length of the CDR3 is 15 residues. In DNA form, the CDR3 reads TGTGCCAGCAGCGCAAGGACAGGGGGTGGGGAGACCCAGTACTTC. The encoded protein is CASSARTGGGETQYF.

V gene TRBV7-3 combines with J gene TRBJ2-2; D is undetermined. The CDR3 loop spans 13 amino acids. Germline V lookup: CDR1 SGHTA, CDR2 FQGTGA. V was trimmed by 4 bases and J by 6 bases, leaving 9 bases between them. This chain's CDR3 is CASSSNPAGELFF. The CDR3 DNA reads as TGTGCCAGCAGCTCTAATCCCGCCGGGGAGCTGTTTTTT. The full variable domain, in which reference TRBV7-3 and TRBJ2-2 provide the parts outside the CDR3, is GAGVSQTPSNKVTEKGKYVELRCDPISGHTALYWYRQSLGQGPEFLIYFQGTGAADDSGLPNDRFFAVRPEGSVSTLKIQRTERGDSAVYLCASSSNPAGELFFGEGSRLTVL.

As DNA, the CDR3 is TGTGCCACCTGTGATGGGACTAGCGGGGGGGGCGGCAATGAGCAGTTCTTC. Translated, it gives CATCDGTSGGGGNEQFF. V usage is TRBV10-3 and J usage is TRBJ2-1; 16 bases align to TRBD2. The CDR3 has 17 residues. The V segment lost 10 bases and the J segment 6 bases; nucleotides outside the gene matches: 12. Germline CDR1 is ENHRY and CDR2 is SYGVKD.

The genes are TRBV15 and TRBJ2-7, with D unresolved. The V end was cut by 0 bases, the J end by 1 base, with 7 bases between. Germline CDR1 LNHNV, CDR2 YYDKDF (reference sequence). The CDR3 is 14 residues long. CDR3 in amino acids: CATSREIWSYEQYF. The CDR3, as DNA: TGTGCCACCAGCAGAGAAATTTGGTCCTACGAGCAGTACTTC.

The chain recombines TRBV19 with TRBJ2-6; D is perhaps TRBD1 (6 bases). This CDR3 has 14 residues. Germline CDR1 and CDR2: LNHDA and SQIVND (reference sequence). Trimming stripped 7 bases from V and 1 base from J, with 8 bases between. CDR3: CASIQGSGANVLTF. The CDR3 bases are TGTGCCAGTATCCAGGGGTCTGGGGCCAACGTCCTGACTTTC. The full variable domain, its missing parts supplied by reference TRBV19 and TRBJ2-6, is DGGITQSPKYLFRKEGQNVTLSCEQNLNHDAMYWYRQDPGQGLRLIYYSQIVNDFQKGDIAEGYSVSREKKESFPLTVTSAQKNPTAFYLCASIQGSGANVLTFGAGSRLTVL.

The chain is built from TRBV9 and TRBJ1-3; TRBD1 might be the D (6 bases). The CDR3 consists of 15 residues. V lost 4 bases and J 2 bases, leaving 13 bases between the germline ends. Germline CDR1 and CDR2: SGDLS and YYNGEE. The CDR3 nucleotides read TGTGCCAGCAGCCCCCACAGGGTGCCTGGAAACACCATATATTTT. This translates into CASSPHRVPGNTIYF. Drawing the rest from reference TRBV9 and TRBJ1-3, the complete variable domain is DSGVTQTPKHLITATGQRVTLRCSPRSGDLSVYWYQQSLDQGLQFLIQYYNGEERAKGNILERFSAQQFPDLHSELNLSSLELGDSALYFCASSPHRVPGNTIYFGEGSWLTVV.

The chain carries TRBV18 and TRBJ2-7; the D gene could be TRBD1 or TRBD2 (5 bases each). Germline V gene lookup returns CDR1 KGHSH and CDR2 LQKENI. Deletions cut 6 bases from V and 6 bases from J, with 21 bases between. The CDR3 has 15 amino acids. The CDR3 nucleotides read TGTGCCAGCTCCCCGAGGGGTGTTAAGTTGCGCGAGCAGTACTTC. Its protein product is CASSPRGVKLREQYF.

The V gene is TRBV19, the J gene TRBJ2-7; weak D call: TRBD1 (6 bases). Germline CDR1 reads LNHDA; CDR2 reads SQIVND (reference sequence). V was clipped by 4 bases and J by 0 bases, with 10 bases between them. CDR3 size: 14 residues. CDR3 protein: CASSTTGNSYEQYF. The DNA of the CDR3 is TGTGCCAGTAGTACCACAGGGAACTCCTACGAGCAGTACTTC.

The chain employs TRBV18 and TRBJ1-4, with D perhaps matching TRBD1 (5 bases). The V end was cut by 3 bases, the J end by 5 bases, with 19 bases between. CDR1 is KGHSH, CDR2 LQKENI, per germline. CDR3 length equals 17 residues. CDR3 in amino acids: CASSPSSGGGHNEKLFF. The CDR3 DNA is TGTGCCAGCTCACCGTCGTCCGGGGGAGGGCACAATGAAAAACTGTTTTTT. The variable domain in full, with the rest retrieved from reference TRBV18 and TRBJ1-4, is NAGVMQNPRHLVRRRGQEARLRCSPMKGHSHVYWYRQLPEEGLKFMVYLQKENIIDESGMPKERFSAEFPKEGPSILRIQQVVRGDSAAYFCASSPSSGGGHNEKLFFGSGTQLSVL.

The gene calls are TRBV19 and TRBJ1-2; 8 bases are shared with TRBD1. CDR3 length: 13 amino acids. The germline V gene encodes CDR1 LNHDA and CDR2 SQIVND (reference sequence). Trimming at V came to 6 bases and at J to 2 bases, leaving 2 bases not matched to a gene. The CDR3 nucleotides read TGTGCCAGTAGACGGGACAGGAACTATGGCTACACCTTC. Its translation is CASRRDRNYGYTF.

The chain combines TRBV6-1 with TRBJ2-5, with TRBD2 matching 11 bases. V was clipped by 8 bases and J by 2 bases; unmatched bases: 4. The CDR3 contains 14 residues. Germline CDR1 MNHNS, CDR2 SASEGT. The CDR3 loop is CASLRLAGQETQYF. CDR3 nucleotide sequence: TGTGCCAGCTTGAGACTAGCGGGACAAGAGACCCAGTACTTC.